This T cell receptor (beta chain) was recovered during a study of OX40 agonist ivuxolimab in advanced cancers. Study-wide context: Eligibility rules accepted prior anti-PD-1, anti-PD-L1 or anti-CTLA-4 therapy, and roughly 40% had some.

The CDR3 is 15 residues long. V was clipped by 4 bases and J by 3 bases, with 15 bases between them. Looked up from germline, CDR1 is SQVTM and CDR2 is ANQGSEA. Only in-frame clones appear in the TCRdb table, and some are missing; sequencing was by immunoSEQ multiplex PCR. The sample holds over 65,000 clones, over 75% seen once. The rearrangement uses TRBV29-1 and TRBJ1-4; possibly TRBD1 for D (5 bases). This sample comprised CD4+ or CD8+ T cells sorted from blood, obtained in a trial of the OX40 agonist ivuxolimab. The receptor was derived from an adult with an advanced solid tumor such as melanoma, head and neck, liver or kidney cancer. The CDR3 loop reads CSVVVQGRSNEKLFF. The CDR3, as DNA: TGCAGCGTTGTGGTGCAGGGTAGATCTAATGAAAAACTGTTTTTT.